The text below deals with one TCR beta chain. Original processing notes: Scientists estimated how many nucleated cells there were by amplifying reference gene primers. Repertoires were generated with immunoSEQ multiplex PCR, while TCRdb's copy carries only in-frame clones and drops some. V and J calls and clone size follow that table, whereas D and trimming were derived from the DNA. The sample has 200,000 to 250,000 clones; 70% to 90% are singletons. These data belong to a study of blood T cell repertoires in COVID-19. Study background: Researchers got acute and convalescent COVID-19 samples from the United States, Italy and Spain.

The CDR3 is made up of 11 amino acids. Germline V gene lookup returns CDR1 MDHEN and CDR2 SYDVKM. V was shortened by 3 bases and J by 11 bases, with 8 bases between the two germline ends. Sequenced sample: peripheral blood. The sequence derives from a woman aged 50 to 60 with acute or convalescent COVID-19. This rearrangement joins TRBV28 to TRBJ1-5, with D maybe TRBD1 (5 bases). The CDR3 DNA sequence: TGTGCCAGCAGTTTCAAGGGGACCCAGCATTTT. Protein product: CASSFKGTQHF.